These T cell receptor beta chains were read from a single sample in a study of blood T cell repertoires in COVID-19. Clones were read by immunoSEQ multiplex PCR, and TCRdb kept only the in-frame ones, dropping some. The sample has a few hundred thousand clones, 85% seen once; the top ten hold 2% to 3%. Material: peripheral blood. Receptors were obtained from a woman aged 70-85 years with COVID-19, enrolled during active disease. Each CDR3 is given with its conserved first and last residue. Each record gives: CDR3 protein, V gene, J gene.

CDR3 protein: CASSLSESSYNEQFF
V gene: TRBV7-9
J gene: TRBJ2-1

CDR3 protein: CASSPRVGQGGNTIYF
V gene: TRBV6-6
J gene: TRBJ1-3

CDR3 protein: CASSQDRQGRSQPQHF
V gene: TRBV4-3
J gene: TRBJ1-5

CDR3 protein: CSVEEREKLFF
V gene: TRBV29-1
J gene: TRBJ1-4

CDR3 protein: CASSLVVGFSYNEQFF
V gene: TRBV5-1
J gene: TRBJ2-1

CDR3 protein: CASSLQLGQNNEQFF
V gene: TRBV5-4
J gene: TRBJ2-1

CDR3 protein: CASSEGQGRLVGYTF
V gene: TRBV11-3
J gene: TRBJ1-2

CDR3 protein: CASSSNTGGAAFF
V gene: TRBV7-2
J gene: TRBJ1-1

CDR3 protein: CASSWPVQLNNEQFF
V gene: TRBV7-9
J gene: TRBJ2-1

CDR3 protein: CSVLGGRSYNEQFF
V gene: TRBV29-1
J gene: TRBJ2-1

CDR3 protein: CASSSDRGNTIYF
V gene: TRBV7-2
J gene: TRBJ1-3

CDR3 protein: CASSGDRMYNEQFF
V gene: TRBV5-4
J gene: TRBJ2-1

CDR3 protein: CASSYSYRGGTEAFF
V gene: TRBV6-5
J gene: TRBJ1-1

CDR3 protein: CASQGQDTEAFF
V gene: TRBV10-3
J gene: TRBJ1-1

CDR3 protein: CATADRNNYGYTF
V gene: TRBV10-3
J gene: TRBJ1-2

CDR3 protein: CASSSSSGVGTDTQYF
V gene: TRBV5-4
J gene: TRBJ2-3

CDR3 protein: CASSYSPGTTTGSYEQYF
V gene: TRBV6-2/TRBV6-3
J gene: TRBJ2-7

CDR3 protein: CAISPRIDQPQHF
V gene: TRBV10-3
J gene: TRBJ1-5

CDR3 protein: CASARTNWDGYTF
V gene: TRBV25-1
J gene: TRBJ1-2

CDR3 protein: CASSQDTGNQPQHF
V gene: TRBV3-1/TRBV3-2
J gene: TRBJ1-5

CDR3 protein: CASRSAFLTGPTPGSPLHF
V gene: TRBV19
J gene: TRBJ1-6

CDR3 protein: CASSLGSTLNEKLFF
V gene: TRBV11-3
J gene: TRBJ1-4

CDR3 protein: CASSYPEPYSNQPQHF
V gene: TRBV6-2/TRBV6-3
J gene: TRBJ1-5

CDR3 protein: CASSTVYEQYF
V gene: TRBV27
J gene: TRBJ2-7

CDR3 protein: CASSTWDRGGYTF
V gene: TRBV7-2
J gene: TRBJ1-2

CDR3 protein: CATSREEAANYGYTF
V gene: TRBV2
J gene: TRBJ1-2

CDR3 protein: CASSPLTADYSNQPQHF
V gene: TRBV19
J gene: TRBJ1-5

CDR3 protein: CASSFQEGWETQYF
V gene: TRBV11-2
J gene: TRBJ2-5

CDR3 protein: CASSLGLAATYEQYF
V gene: TRBV4-3
J gene: TRBJ2-7

CDR3 protein: CASSFQLRGPSEAFF
V gene: TRBV5-8
J gene: TRBJ1-1

CDR3 protein: CASSLTIGNTEAFF
V gene: TRBV7-9
J gene: TRBJ1-1

CDR3 protein: CAWAGQGIYEQYF
V gene: TRBV30
J gene: TRBJ2-7

CDR3 protein: CASSLTGPETQYF
V gene: TRBV7-3
J gene: TRBJ2-5

CDR3 protein: CSVETGKNTEAFF
V gene: TRBV29-1
J gene: TRBJ1-1

CDR3 protein: CASMSGQSYGYTF
V gene: TRBV2
J gene: TRBJ1-2

CDR3 protein: CASSLVRESEQFF
V gene: TRBV7-7
J gene: TRBJ2-1

CDR3 protein: CASSQVWATTNEKLFF
V gene: TRBV4-1
J gene: TRBJ1-4

CDR3 protein: CASSLAGGTSGRVEQYF
V gene: TRBV7-2
J gene: TRBJ2-7

CDR3 protein: CASSYDRGYTEAFF
V gene: TRBV6-2/TRBV6-3
J gene: TRBJ1-1

CDR3 protein: CASSAFRDYGYTF
V gene: TRBV2
J gene: TRBJ1-2

CDR3 protein: CASSEARQGAYSGNTIYF
V gene: TRBV2
J gene: TRBJ1-3

CDR3 protein: CASSYEGGGRTDTQYF
V gene: TRBV6-5
J gene: TRBJ2-3

CDR3 protein: CASSLRRGSANYGYTF
V gene: TRBV27
J gene: TRBJ1-2

CDR3 protein: CASSGQGMGYEQYF
V gene: TRBV19
J gene: TRBJ2-7

CDR3 protein: CATSRDRGSSYEQYF
V gene: TRBV15
J gene: TRBJ2-7